What follows is one T cell receptor (beta chain) and its context. The antigen is unknown. This CDR3 spans 9 amino acids. CDR1 and CDR2 (germline): SEHNR, FQNEAQ (reference sequence). The germline V and J ends were trimmed by 5 bases and 11 bases, with 6 bases remaining between them. This PCR relied on a set of 60 Vbeta primers and 13 Jbeta primers. Assay: immunoSEQ multiplex PCR; the TCRdb copy retains only in-frame clones and omits some. The sample comprises about 120,000 clones, around 76% of which are singletons, and around 30% rests with the top ten. The data originate from a study of cytomegalovirus exposure and HLA in healthy donors. Study-wide background: Earlier sequencing of about 179 million T cells yielded 90 million to 140 million unique TCR beta sequences. Study findings and constraints: Altogether, 150 or so TCR beta chains were recorded as cytomegalovirus-associated.

Material for sequencing was PBMCs. The clonotype was recovered from a man aged 55 to 70 in good health and CMV-seropositive. The rearrangement uses TRBV7-9 and TRBJ1-1; D unresolved. The CDR3 nucleotides read TGTGCCAGCAGCCCCGCGGCTTTCTTT. It is translated as CASSPAAFF.